Presented here are 3 T cell receptor beta chains from one specimen sequenced in a study of blood T cell repertoires in COVID-19. The repertoire was sequenced with immunoSEQ multiplex PCR; TCRdb's copy has only in-frame clones and lacks some. The sample holds around 100,000 clones; approximately 88% are singletons and the top ten take 8.1%. Source material: peripheral blood. Receptors originate from a middle-aged woman with acute or convalescent COVID-19.

The V and J genes are TRBV30 and TRBJ2-7; 7 nucleotides agree with TRBD1. CDR1 is GTSNPN and CDR2 is SVGIG in the germline V gene (reference sequence). The junction had 8 bases not matched to a gene; V was cut back by 5 bases and J by 1 base. This CDR3 contains 14 residues. CDR3 sequence (DNA): TGTGCCTGGGTAGACAGGGCCGAATCCTACGAGCAGTACTTC. As protein: CAWVDRAESYEQYF.

The chain has TRBV10-3 and TRBJ1-2; possibly TRBD1 for D (5 bases). Germline assignment: CDR1 ENHRY and CDR2 SYGVKD. Trimming took off 7 bases at V and 1 base at J, with 10 bases between the two ends. The CDR3 sequence is 13 residues long. CDR3 in amino acids: CAIKGDYNYGYTF. The CDR3 DNA reads TGTGCCATCAAAGGGGATTATAACTATGGCTACACCTTC.

The gene calls are TRBV2 and TRBJ2-5; the match to TRBD1 covers 7 bases. Germline V gene sequence: CDR1 SNHLY, CDR2 FYNNEI. CDR3 size: 15 residues. V shed 7 bases, J shed 4 bases, and the junction held 12 bases outside the gene matches. The CDR3 DNA reads TGTGCCAGCAAGGGTCAGGGACCAGGGGGAGAGACCCAGTACTTC. Translating gives CASKGQGPGGETQYF.